This T cell receptor (beta chain) is drawn from a study of blood T cell repertoires in COVID-19 (TCRdb year 2020). In terms of the full investigation: Samples from collaborators originated in the United States, Italy and Spain and spanned both the acute and convalescent phases of COVID-19. Where available, HLA class I and class II types were taken from metadata supplied by the sample provider and were not determined by assay-based typing. The samples were drawn from two sources: the first 160 participants of the ongoing ImmuneRACE study, and 1,254 subjects contributed by 6 global collaborators. The material from the prospective study consisted of cDNA or gDNA derived from T cells, B-cell-depleted T cells, or PBMCs. The repertoires were released in a freely available public database intended as a resource for research on the immune response to SARS-CoV-2. Subjects who had been exposed to COVID-19, were actively infected with it, or had recovered from it provided the deeply sampled blood TCRbeta repertoires that made up the dataset. The sample metadata nearly always contained a de-identified subject ID, COVID-19 status, age in years and sex. Overall results and qualifications from the work: The amount of clinical and demographic metadata varied by source and participant and was provided uncurated.

Per the germline V gene, SGHTA is the CDR1 and FQGTGA is the CDR2. Inclusive of the bounding cysteine and phenylalanine, the CDR3 is 16 residues long. Just CDR3 DNA is preserved here, 48 bases in frame from base 1. Trimming leaves V shorter by 6 bases and J shorter by 3 bases, with the junction holding 9 bases beyond the gene matches. To note about this clone: Its recognized antigen is unknown. No base quality information exists; no much larger clone differs at one position.

TCRbeta CDR3 regions were amplified from genomic DNA using the immunoSEQ Assay, a bias-controlled multiplex PCR. Regarding the original processing steps: Nucleated cell counts per sample were estimated from amplification of reference gene primers within the assay. Sequence reads were collapsed and filtered to measure the absolute abundance of every unique TCRbeta CDR3 rearrangement. Productive Simpson clonality was computed per sample as the square root of Simpson's diversity index over productive rearrangements. TCRdb holds this immuneACCESS table with in-frame rearrangements only. Some clones are missing; in checked studies, unresolved V genes explain under half, and the rest has no known cause. V and J calls and clone size follow that table, whereas D and trimming were derived from the DNA. Here the sample has over 200,000 clones; 70% to 90% occur a single time. The ten largest clones capture over 9.5% of the sample.

A second Seattle source provided samples from volunteer blood donors who had recovered from COVID-19. Whole blood was collected in K2EDTA tubes by collaborating institutions according to the institutions' own protocols. Collaborator samples were shipped for TCRbeta analysis as frozen whole blood, isolated PBMCs, or DNA extracted from either sample type. The specimen was peripheral blood. This sequence originates from a woman aged 18 to 35 who had recovered from COVID-19. The rearranged chain carries TRBV7-3 and TRBJ2-5; 11 bases in the middle match TRBD2. CDR3 loop: CASSLTGTSGEETQYF. DNA sequence: TGTGCCAGCAGTCTCACCGGGACTAGCGGTGAAGAGACCCAGTACTTC.